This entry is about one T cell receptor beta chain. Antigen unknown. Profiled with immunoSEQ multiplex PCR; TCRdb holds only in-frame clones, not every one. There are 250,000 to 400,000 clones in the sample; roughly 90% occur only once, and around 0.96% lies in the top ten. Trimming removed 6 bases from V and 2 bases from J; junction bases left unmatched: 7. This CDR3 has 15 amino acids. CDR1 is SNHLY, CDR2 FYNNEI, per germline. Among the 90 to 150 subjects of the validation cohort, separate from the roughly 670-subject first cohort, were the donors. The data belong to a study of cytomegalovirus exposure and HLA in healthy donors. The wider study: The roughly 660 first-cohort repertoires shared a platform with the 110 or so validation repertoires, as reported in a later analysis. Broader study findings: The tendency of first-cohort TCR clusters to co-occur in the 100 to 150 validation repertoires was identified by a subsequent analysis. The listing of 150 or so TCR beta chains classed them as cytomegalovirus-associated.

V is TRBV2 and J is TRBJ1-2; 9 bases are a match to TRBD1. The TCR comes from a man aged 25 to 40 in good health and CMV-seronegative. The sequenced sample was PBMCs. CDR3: CASRWTGELNYGYTF. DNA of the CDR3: TGTGCCAGCAGGTGGACAGGGGAGCTAAACTATGGCTACACCTTC.